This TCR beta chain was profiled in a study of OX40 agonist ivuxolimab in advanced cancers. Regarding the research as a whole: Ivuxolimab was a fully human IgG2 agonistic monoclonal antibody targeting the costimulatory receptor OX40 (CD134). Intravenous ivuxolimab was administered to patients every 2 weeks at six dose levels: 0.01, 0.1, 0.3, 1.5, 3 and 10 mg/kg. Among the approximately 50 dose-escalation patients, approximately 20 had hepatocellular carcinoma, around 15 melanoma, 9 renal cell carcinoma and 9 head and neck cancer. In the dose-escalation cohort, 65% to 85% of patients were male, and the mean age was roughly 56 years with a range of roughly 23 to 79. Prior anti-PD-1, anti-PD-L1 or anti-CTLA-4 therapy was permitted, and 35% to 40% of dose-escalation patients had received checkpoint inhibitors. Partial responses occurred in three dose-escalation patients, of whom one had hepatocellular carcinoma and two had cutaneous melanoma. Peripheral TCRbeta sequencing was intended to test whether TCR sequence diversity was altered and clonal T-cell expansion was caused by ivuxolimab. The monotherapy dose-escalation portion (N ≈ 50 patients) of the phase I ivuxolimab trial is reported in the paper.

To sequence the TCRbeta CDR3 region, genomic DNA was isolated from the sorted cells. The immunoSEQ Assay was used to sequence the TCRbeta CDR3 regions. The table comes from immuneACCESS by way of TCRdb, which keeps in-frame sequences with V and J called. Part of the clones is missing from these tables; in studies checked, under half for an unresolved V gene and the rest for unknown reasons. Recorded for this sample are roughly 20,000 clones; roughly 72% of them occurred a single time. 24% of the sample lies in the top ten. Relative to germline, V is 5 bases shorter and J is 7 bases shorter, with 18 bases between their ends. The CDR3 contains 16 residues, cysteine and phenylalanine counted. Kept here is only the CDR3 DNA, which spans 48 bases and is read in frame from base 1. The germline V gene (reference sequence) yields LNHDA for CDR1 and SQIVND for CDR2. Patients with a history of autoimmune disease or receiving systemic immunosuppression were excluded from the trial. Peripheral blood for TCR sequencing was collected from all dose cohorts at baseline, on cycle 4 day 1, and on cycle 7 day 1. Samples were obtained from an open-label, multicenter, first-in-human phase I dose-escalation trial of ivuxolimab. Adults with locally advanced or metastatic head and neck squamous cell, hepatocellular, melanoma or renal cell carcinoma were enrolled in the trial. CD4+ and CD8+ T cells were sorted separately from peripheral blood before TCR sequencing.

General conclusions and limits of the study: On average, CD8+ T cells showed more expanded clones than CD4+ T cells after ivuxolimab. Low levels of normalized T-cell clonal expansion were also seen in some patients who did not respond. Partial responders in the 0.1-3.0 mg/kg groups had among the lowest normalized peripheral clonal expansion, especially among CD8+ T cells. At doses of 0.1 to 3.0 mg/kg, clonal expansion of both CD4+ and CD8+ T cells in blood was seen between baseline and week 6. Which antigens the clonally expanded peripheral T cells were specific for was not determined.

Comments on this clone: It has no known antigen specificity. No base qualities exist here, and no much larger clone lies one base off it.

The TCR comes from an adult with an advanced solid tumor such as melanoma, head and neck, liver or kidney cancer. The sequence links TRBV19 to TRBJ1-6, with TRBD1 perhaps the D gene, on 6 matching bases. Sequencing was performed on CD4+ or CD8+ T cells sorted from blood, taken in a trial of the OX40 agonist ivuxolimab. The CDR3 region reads CASSWGTVTGNSPLHF. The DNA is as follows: TGTGCCAGTAGTTGGGGGACGGTTACAGGGAATTCACCCCTCCACTTT.